This T cell receptor beta chain emerged from a study of blood T cell repertoires in COVID-19. Study context: Acute and convalescent COVID-19 specimens originated in the United States, Italy and Spain. In each case, the material was cDNA or gDNA derived from T cells, B-cell-depleted T cells, or PBMCs.

Authors' processing steps: Counts of nucleated cells, estimated from reference gene primer amplification, were obtained. Repertoires were generated with immunoSEQ multiplex PCR, while TCRdb's copy carries only in-frame clones and drops some. That table gives V, J and clone size, and the DNA gave D and trimming. Of some 120,000 clones listed, 70% to 75% were seen once; the top ten hold approximately 5.7%. V dropped 1 base and J dropped 2 bases, with 8 bases sitting between them. Germline CDR1 reads SGHRS; CDR2 reads YFSETQ. The CDR3 extends over 14 amino acids. This clone has a single count. This receptor was taken from a man aged 55-75 years with acute or convalescent COVID-19. The chain uses TRBV5-1 and TRBJ2-3; D is possibly TRBD1 (6 bases). The sample was peripheral blood. As DNA, the CDR3 is TGCGCCAGCAGCTTGAACAGGGACACAGATACGCAGTATTTT. Translated, it gives CASSLNRDTDTQYF.